This TCR beta chain was identified in a study of cytomegalovirus exposure and HLA in healthy donors (TCRdb year 2017). For the wider study: According to a later analysis, one platform produced both the roughly 130 validation repertoires and the 700 or so repertoires of the first cohort. The study aimed to test whether cataloging public T cell receptors could reveal signatures of past pathogen exposure. In addition to the first cohort of approximately 650 subjects, a separate validation cohort of 120 different subjects was used. The study combined high-throughput TCR immunosequencing, statistical association of individual TCRs with disease status, and machine learning to predict cytomegalovirus infection status.

The donors belonged to the validation cohort of about 120 subjects, which was separate from the approximately 680-subject first cohort. To prepare the library, the immunoSEQ multiplex PCR assay was applied. In the paper's pipeline: To diagnose cytomegalovirus status from the catalog of TCR beta chain sequences, a statistical classification framework was built. As stored in TCRdb, this immuneACCESS dataset retains in-frame rearrangements with V and J assigned. A fraction of the clones does not appear; measured against another copy, unresolved V genes explain less than half of the discrepancy, and the remainder lacks a known reason. That table furnishes V, J and clone size, whereas the DNA furnished D and trimming. In all, the sample holds 100,000 to 150,000 clones, and approximately 88% of those were seen once. The ten largest clones take up more than 1.5% of the sample. Beyond this particular receptor, the publication reports: A later analysis lacked HLA typing for the validation cohort, so it scored co-occurrence in that cohort across all 120 or so repertoires. In a later analysis, TCRs clustered in the first cohort were found to also tend to co-occur in the roughly 120 validation repertoires, with 90% to 95% of cluster scores above 0. Most TCR sequences were seen in very few donors, while some public TCRs were found in many individuals. In vitro tests confirmed that a few of the cytomegalovirus-associated TCR beta chains recognize cytomegalovirus antigens. The study listed 164 TCR beta chains as associated with cytomegalovirus. The classifier was reported to diagnose cytomegalovirus status with high specificity and sensitivity in both the original and validation cohorts. According to the authors, the approach could potentially be generalized to other disease states and immunological phenotypes.

Remarks on this clone: Its antigen is currently not known. Base qualities are not provided; no much larger clone lies one nucleotide away.

Sequences LNHNV (CDR1) and YYDKDF (CDR2) are obtained from the germline V gene (reference sequence). The CDR3 sequence holds 14 residues, the cysteine and phenylalanine included. The CDR3 DNA has 42 bases and is translated from base 1. The junction carries 9 bases between V and J, which are trimmed by 0 bases and 4 bases respectively. The receptor comes from a woman younger than 35 in good health and CMV-seronegative. The rearranged segments are TRBV15 and TRBJ1-1, and perhaps TRBD1 as D gene, on 6 matching bases. The sequenced sample was PBMCs. The CDR3 region: CATSRDRGGTEAFF. The DNA sequence follows: TGTGCCACCAGCAGAGATCGAGGGGGCACTGAAGCTTTCTTT.